This T cell receptor beta chain comes out of a study of CD8 T cells in ankylosing spondylitis. Each TCR beta library was made by quantitative 5'-RACE that incorporated molecular barcodes. MiXCR was run by TCRdb on the 5' RACE reads, yielding one entry per CDR3 protein. This table has around 94,000 distinct CDR3 sequences, roughly 8.8% appearing once. Whole-study results and caveats: Made up of eight highly homologous variants, a TCR beta motif appeared characteristic of ankylosing spondylitis blood.

Germline-derived CDR1 and CDR2 are SGHVS and FNYEAQ. Trimming pared 4 bases from V and 0 bases from J, leaving 16 bases between. The CDR3 is made up of 16 amino acids. This clonotype has just a few counts. What it recognizes is unknown. This TCR came from a male donor with ankylosing spondylitis. Material for sequencing was blood, either unsorted or a sorted T cell fraction (not recorded which). This chain links TRBV7-6 with TRBJ2-7; tentative D call: TRBD2 (5 bases). DNA for the CDR3: TGTGCCAGCAGCTCAAGAGTAAGCGGAAGCTCCTACGAGCAGTACTTC. Protein sequence: CASSSRVSGSSYEQYF.